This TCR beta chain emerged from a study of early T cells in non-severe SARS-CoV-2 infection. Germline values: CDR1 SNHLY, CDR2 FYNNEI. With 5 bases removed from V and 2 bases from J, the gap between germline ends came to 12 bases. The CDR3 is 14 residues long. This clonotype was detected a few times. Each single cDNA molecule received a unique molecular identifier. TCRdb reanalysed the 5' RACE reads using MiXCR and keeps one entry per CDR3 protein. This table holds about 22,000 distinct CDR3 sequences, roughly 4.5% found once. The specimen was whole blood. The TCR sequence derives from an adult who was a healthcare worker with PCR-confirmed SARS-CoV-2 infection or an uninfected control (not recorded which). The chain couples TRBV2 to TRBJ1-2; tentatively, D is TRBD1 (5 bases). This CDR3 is CASSPRDGNYGYTF. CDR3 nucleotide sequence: TGTGCCAGCAGTCCCAGGGACGGGAACTATGGCTACACCTTC.